The sequence of this T cell receptor (beta chain) was determined in a study of blood T cell repertoires in COVID-19 (dated by TCRdb to 2018 to 2021). For the study in its entirety: Collaborator samples came from the United States, Italy and Spain and covered acute and convalescent phases of COVID-19. The material from the prospective study consisted of cDNA or gDNA derived from T cells, B-cell-depleted T cells, or PBMCs. The dataset comprised deeply sampled blood TCRbeta repertoires from subjects exposed to, actively infected with, or recovered from COVID-19. The repertoires were released in a freely available public database meant as a resource for research on the immune response to SARS-CoV-2. The samples were drawn from two sources: the first 160 participants of the ongoing ImmuneRACE study, and fewer than 1,500 subjects contributed by 6 global collaborators. A de-identified subject ID, COVID-19 status, age in years and sex were almost always included in the sample metadata. HLA class I and class II types, where available, came from metadata supplied by the sample provider rather than from assay-based typing. The paper's findings and limits, for the study overall: The amount of clinical and demographic metadata varied by source and participant and was provided uncurated.

For CDR1 and CDR2, the germline V gene lists SGHDN and FVKESK. The V end loses 4 bases and the J end loses 0 bases, and a stretch of 22 bases separates them. The CDR3 holds 20 amino acids from the cysteine to the phenylalanine. The DNA shown is the 60-base CDR3, in frame from base 1. Regarding this clone: No cognate antigen has been identified for it. Per-base qualities were not stored, and no clone one base away is much larger.

TCRbeta CDR3 regions were amplified from genomic DNA by means of the immunoSEQ Assay, a bias-controlled multiplex PCR. For the original study's pipeline: Within the assay, amplification of reference gene primers was used to estimate how many nucleated cells each sample contained. To quantify the absolute abundance of each unique TCRbeta CDR3 rearrangement, sequence reads were collapsed and filtered. For each sample, productive Simpson clonality was calculated by taking the square root of Simpson's diversity index across productive rearrangements. This is the immuneACCESS table as TCRdb keeps it, with only in-frame sequences that have V and J called. A part of the clones is gone; compared with another copy, unresolved V genes explain less than half, and the rest is unexplained. The DNA gave D and trimming, while V, J and clone size come from that table. In all, the sample holds roughly 130,000 clones, and almost 85% of those were seen once. The top ten clones comprise approximately 12% of the sample.

Samples from volunteer blood donors who had recovered from COVID-19 were contributed by a second Seattle source. Each collaborating institution followed its own protocols to collect whole blood in K2EDTA tubes. For TCRbeta analysis, collaborator samples were shipped as frozen whole blood, as isolated PBMCs, or as DNA extracted from either sample type. The sequence was obtained from a woman aged 25 to 45 who had recovered from COVID-19. This chain joins TRBV14 to TRBJ2-6, with the identity of the D gene unclear. The sample consisted of peripheral blood. The CDR3 region: CASSPQPRRRMSSGANVLTF. The nucleotide sequence reads as follows: TGTGCCAGCAGCCCACAACCCCGGCGGCGGATGAGCTCTGGGGCCAACGTCCTGACTTTC. Joined to the reference TRBV14 and TRBJ2-6 proteins, this CDR3 gives the full variable domain: EAGVTQFPSHSVIEKGQTVTLRCDPISGHDNLYWYRRVMGKEIKFLLHFVKESKQDESGMPNNRFLAERTGGTYSTLKVQPAELEDSGVYFCASSPQPRRRMSSGANVLTFGAGSRLTVL.